The T cell receptor (beta chain) described here comes from a study of T cells in Graves' hyperthyroidism and ophthalmopathy. Study outcomes and limitations: Most thyroid clonotypes with frequency above 0.001 were detected in blood.

At least ten counts were recorded for this clonotype. As yet, its antigen is unknown. CDR1 and CDR2 (germline): LGHDT, YNNKEL (reference sequence). V was clipped by 1 base and J by 4 bases, with 10 bases between them. This CDR3 comprises 15 residues. Those patients with uncontrolled infection, other autoimmune disease, pregnancy or lactation were excluded. PBMCs came from about 10 ml fresh peripheral blood. From RNA transcripts, TCR beta CDR3 regions were amplified. HTBI primers were employed in a first-round RT-PCR of the TCR CDR3. A single record per CDR3 protein comes from TCRdb applying MiXCR to the multiplex PCR reads. The data show a few hundred thousand distinct CDR3 sequences, approximately 17% seen once.

J is TRBJ2-2 and V is TRBV3-1, with D perhaps TRBD2 (5 bases). Input material: blood. The TCR was taken from a man between 18 and 29 years old with Graves' ophthalmopathy. CDR3 DNA sequence: TGTGCCAGCAGCCAAGCGGGGTTTGGCACCGGGGAGCTGTTTTTT. This sequence encodes CASSQAGFGTGELFF.